Below are 9 T cell receptor beta chains sequenced from a single sample in a study of molecular identifiers for immune sequencing clone quantification. In TCRdb, the PCR reads were re-called with MiXCR into one record per CDR3 protein. The data hold about half a million distinct CDR3 sequences, with 25% observed a single time. Sequencing was performed on naive CD8+ T cells from blood, with Jurkat cell RNA spiked in. The subset is: FACS-sorted CD8+CD4-CCR7+CD45RA+ naive T cells. The receptors shown here come from a human donor in good health. Some libraries in this study had Jurkat cell RNA spiked in.

This clonotype was observed at least ten times. Here the CDR3 DNA reads TGCGCCAGCAGCCAAGCGCGGGAGCGAGCCTGGGAGCAGTACTTC. Encoded protein: CASSQARERAWEQYF. V gene TRBV4-3 combines with J gene TRBJ2-7, with 7 positions matching TRBD2. Per the germline V gene, CDR1 is LGHNA and CDR2 is YSLEER. This CDR3 has 15 amino acids. Losses at the gene ends were 1 base for V and 7 bases for J; bases not matched to a gene: 10.

The rearrangement uses TRBV24-1 and TRBJ2-7, with TRBD1 matching 8 bases. This CDR3 comprises 13 residues. Germline assignment: CDR1 KGHDR and CDR2 SFDVKD. J gave up 5 bases and V 7 bases, and 6 bases lay outside the gene matches. The CDR3 reads CATRETGGDEQYF. The DNA for the CDR3 is TGTGCCACCAGAGAAACAGGGGGAGACGAGCAGTACTTC.

This clonotype was found once. A read error may account for a junction end that differs from germline. V and J are TRBV10-3 and TRBJ2-3, with TRBD1 as a possible D gene (5 bases). The CDR3 is made up of 12 amino acids. The germline gives CDR1 ENHRY, CDR2 SYGVKD. CDR3 in amino acids: CAIREDTGTQYF. CDR3 in DNA: TGTGCCATCAGAGAAGACACAGGTACGCAGTATTTT.

As regards this clonotype: This may come from a read error, since a much larger clone is one base off. The chain links TRBV12-3 or TRBV12-4 to TRBJ1-5, with D tentatively TRBD1 (5 bases). The CDR3 extends over 13 amino acids. The CDR3 nucleotides are TGTGCCAGCGGTTTCGGGGGAATTCAGCCCCAGCATTTT. Translated: CASGFGGIQPQHF.

This clonotype was seen a few times. The chain has TRBV7-9 and TRBJ2-4; D unresolved. V lost 0 bases to trimming and J lost 12 bases, with 18 bases between them. The CDR3 is made up of 15 amino acids. Germline loops: CDR1 SEHNR, CDR2 FQNEAQ (reference sequence). CDR3 nucleotide sequence: TGTGCCAGCAGCTTAGCCGTGGGCAGGCAACACCCTCAGTACTTC. This encodes CASSLAVGRQHPQYF.

On this clonotype itself: An end of the junction does not agree with germline; a read error may underlie this. The chain links TRBV7-9 to TRBJ2-1, with D unclear. This CDR3 has 13 residues. Looked up from germline, CDR1 is SEHNR and CDR2 is FQNEAQ (reference sequence). The CDR3, as DNA: TGTGCCAGCAGCCCCGGATTCTACAATGAGCGGTTCTTC. As protein: CASSPGFYNERFF.

Turning to this clonotype: A read error may be the cause here, since a much bigger clone is one base away. This is likely a read error, given that the CDR3 carries no conserved phenylalanine or tryptophan at its end. The chain uses TRBV7-6 and TRBJ2-7; D unresolved. Germline V gene data show CDR1 as SGHVS and CDR2 as FNYEAQ. Trimming took off 3 bases at V and 4 bases at J, with 13 bases between the two ends. The CDR3 is made up of 14 amino acids. The CDR3 coding sequence is TGTGCCAGCAGCTTTAGGCCCGTGGGTTACGAGCAGTACTAC. Amino acid sequence: CASSFRPVGYEQYY.

A note on this clonotype: Just one base apart from a much larger clone, this may be a read error. CDR3 in amino acids: CASSSGGWEQYF. The CDR3 region has the DNA TGTGCCAGCAGCTCAGGGGGCTGGGAGCAGTACTTC. The chain carries TRBV7-9 and TRBJ2-7, with 8 bases aligning to TRBD1. V shed 4 bases and J 7 bases; nucleotides not matched to a gene: 3. CDR3 length equals 12 residues. Germline CDR1 and CDR2: SEHNR and FQNEAQ (reference sequence).

The table lists this clonotype with many counts. The junction departs from germline at one end; a sequencing error may be responsible. J is TRBJ2-3 and V is TRBV7-9; no definite D call. The CDR3 totals 13 residues. The germline V gene encodes CDR1 SEHNR and CDR2 FQNEAQ (reference sequence). CDR3 nucleotide sequence: TGCGCCAGCAGCCCTTTCAGCACAGATACGCAGTATTTT. This translates into CASSPFSTDTQYF.